The 32 T cell receptor beta chains in this list originate from one sample, sequenced in a study of blood T cell repertoires in COVID-19. Produced via immunoSEQ multiplex PCR; TCRdb's table is partial and in-frame only. The table has about 400,000 clones, approximately 86% seen once. The sequencing input was peripheral blood. The source of these receptors is a human donor in a cohort sampled during active COVID-19.

The rearrangement joins TRBV11-2 to TRBJ1-2; D perhaps matches TRBD1 (6 bases). The CDR3 is 15 residues long. Looked up from germline, CDR1 is SGHAT and CDR2 is FQNNGV. Trimming stripped 5 bases from V and 5 bases from J, with 18 bases between. The CDR3 DNA sequence: TGTGCCAGCAGCCCACTACAGGGTACTCTTTATGGCTACACCTTC. Protein product: CASSPLQGTLYGYTF.

The chain has TRBV7-2 and TRBJ1-6, with a weak D call TRBD1 (6 bases). CDR1 SGHTA and CDR2 FQGNSA come from the germline V gene. The CDR3 is 16 residues long. Trimming pared 1 base from V and 8 bases from J, leaving 15 bases between. The CDR3 nucleotides are TGTGCCAGCAGCTTAGTCGTCGGACAGCGGTATTCACCCCTCCACTTT. Its translation: CASSLVVGQRYSPLHF.

The chain carries TRBV5-6 and TRBJ2-2; D gene ambiguous. Germline CDR1 is SGHDT and CDR2 is YYEEEE. With 1 base removed from V and 5 bases from J, the gap between germline ends came to 12 bases. The CDR3 totals 15 residues. The CDR3 here is CASSLLNRFTGELFF. In DNA, the CDR3 is TGTGCCAGCAGCTTGCTTAACAGATTTACCGGGGAGCTGTTTTTT.

V gene TRBV4-1 combines with J gene TRBJ2-7, with TRBD2 as a possible D gene (6 bases). This CDR3 region has 13 residues. CDR1 MGHRA and CDR2 YSYEKL come from the germline V gene. V gave up 1 base and J gave up 3 bases, with 7 bases separating them. In nucleotides, the CDR3 is TGCGCCAGCAGCCAAGCGGGGGTCTACGAGCAGTACTTC. Translating it yields CASSQAGVYEQYF.

A single count supports this clone. V usage is TRBV24-1 and J usage is TRBJ2-1, with 8 bases that match TRBD2. Trimming took 4 bases from V and 10 from J; bases not matched to a gene: 14. Germline values: CDR1 KGHDR, CDR2 SFDVKD. This CDR3 has 16 amino acids. The DNA of the CDR3 is TGTGCCACCAGTGACCCGGGGGGGCTCTCTCCGCACGAGCAGTTCTTC. Encoded protein: CATSDPGGLSPHEQFF.

The V and J genes are TRBV19 and TRBJ1-5, with TRBD1 matching 7 bases. CDR1 is LNHDA and CDR2 is SQIVND in the germline V gene (reference sequence). V lost 5 bases, J lost 3 bases, and 7 bases stayed unmatched. CDR3 length equals 15 residues. In DNA form, the CDR3 reads TGTGCCAGTAGTCAGGACAGGCGATACAATCAGCCCCAGCATTTT. Protein product: CASSQDRRYNQPQHF.

The rearrangement links TRBV5-1 to TRBJ2-5, with 9 bases matching TRBD2. The V gene's germline CDR1 is SGHRS and CDR2 YFSETQ. V shed 3 bases, J shed 1 base, and the junction held 4 bases outside the gene matches. This CDR3 has 15 residues. The CDR3 nucleotides are TGCGCCAGCAGCTCTCAGACTAGCGGCCAAGAGACCCAGTACTTC. Its protein is CASSSQTSGQETQYF.

This clone was observed a single time. CDR3 residues: CASSSSRTGSAEQYF. CDR3 nucleotides: TGTGCCAGTAGTTCGTCCCGGACAGGGAGCGCCGAGCAGTACTTC. The gene calls are TRBV19 and TRBJ2-7; 8 bases are shared with TRBD1. The CDR3 contains 15 residues. V shed 5 bases and J 6 bases; nucleotides not matched to a gene: 12. The germline gives CDR1 LNHDA, CDR2 SQIVND (reference sequence).

This chain connects TRBV5-6 to TRBJ1-2, with TRBD1 matching over 9 bases. The V segment lost 4 bases and the J segment 4 bases; nucleotides outside the gene matches: 11. The germline V gene encodes CDR1 SGHDT and CDR2 YYEEEE. The CDR3 has 16 amino acids. In DNA form, the CDR3 reads TGTGCCAGCAGCCGGACAGGGGACCTCGATGCCTATGGCTACACCTTC. It encodes CASSRTGDLDAYGYTF.

The V call is TRBV13, the J call TRBJ2-7; D is perhaps TRBD1 (5 bases). Per germline, CDR1 PRHDT and CDR2 FYEKMQ (reference sequence). Trimming took off 1 base at V and 4 bases at J, with 8 bases between the two ends. The CDR3 extends over 13 amino acids. CDR3 protein: CASSLDQGYEQYF. As DNA, the CDR3 is TGTGCCAGCAGCTTAGACCAGGGATACGAGCAGTACTTC.

The chain uses TRBV4-2 and TRBJ2-3, with D possibly being TRBD1 (6 bases). Deletions cut 0 bases from V and 4 bases from J, with 11 bases between. This CDR3 contains 15 residues. CDR1 and CDR2 from the germline V gene are LGHNA and YNFKEQ. The chain's CDR3 is CASSQEQGAADTQYF. Here the CDR3 DNA reads TGTGCCAGCAGCCAAGAACAGGGAGCAGCAGATACGCAGTATTTT.

This clone was picked up one time. The rearrangement links TRBV14 to TRBJ2-1; 9 positions match TRBD2. The germline V gene has CDR1 SGHDN and CDR2 FVKESK. The ends lost 2 bases at V and 4 bases at J; junction bases unmatched: 3. The CDR3 totals 15 residues. The DNA for the CDR3 is TGTGCCAGCAGCCAACTAGCGGGACCTTACAATGAGCAGTTCTTC. This codes for CASSQLAGPYNEQFF.

The V and J genes are TRBV18 and TRBJ2-2; 13 bases are shared with TRBD2. J was trimmed by 5 bases and V by 4 bases; bases with no gene match: 4. CDR3 length equals 16 residues. Germline CDR1 KGHSH, CDR2 LQKENI. In DNA, the CDR3 is TGTGCCAGCTCACGGACTAGCGGGAGCCGAACCGGGGAGCTGTTTTTT. Protein product: CASSRTSGSRTGELFF. The full variable domain, with the rest looked up from reference TRBV18 and TRBJ2-2, is NAGVMQNPRHLVRRRGQEARLRCSPMKGHSHVYWYRQLPEEGLKFMVYLQKENIIDESGMPKERFSAEFPKEGPSILRIQQVVRGDSAAYFCASSRTSGSRTGELFFGEGSRLTVL.

The chain recombines TRBV28 with TRBJ2-3; a weak D match, TRBD2 (6 bases). This CDR3 has 14 amino acids. The germline V and J ends were trimmed by 7 bases and 9 bases, with 20 bases remaining between them. Looked up from germline, CDR1 is MDHEN and CDR2 is SYDVKM. CDR3 region: CASKPGGAFLTQYF. The CDR3 nucleotides read TGTGCCAGCAAACCAGGAGGGGCTTTTCTGACGCAGTATTTT.

The rearrangement uses TRBV10-3 and TRBJ2-5, with TRBD2 matching 7 bases. V lost 0 bases to trimming and J lost 4 bases; unmatched junction nucleotides: 2. This CDR3 is 14 amino acids long. Germline lookup yields CDR1 ENHRY and CDR2 SYGVKD. The CDR3, as DNA: TGTGCCATCAGTGAGTCTCCTAGCGGAGAGACCCAGTACTTC. Translation gives CAISESPSGETQYF.

This chain links TRBV5-1 with TRBJ2-3; a weak D match, TRBD1 (6 bases). V was cut by 0 bases and J by 0 bases, with 14 bases left in between. CDR1 is SGHRS, CDR2 YFSETQ, per germline. The CDR3 covers 17 residues. In DNA form, the CDR3 reads TGCGCCAGCAGCTTGGGGCAGGGGTTAGGGAGCACAGATACGCAGTATTTT. Its protein is CASSLGQGLGSTDTQYF.

The gene calls are TRBV15 and TRBJ1-1; no firm D call. Germline loops: CDR1 LNHNV, CDR2 YYDKDF (reference sequence). The length of the CDR3 is 15 residues. Trimming took off 0 bases at V and 1 base at J, with 9 bases between the two ends. The CDR3 DNA reads TGTGCCACCAGCAGAGATTACGCGGAGAACACTGAAGCTTTCTTT. This encodes CATSRDYAENTEAFF.

V is TRBV5-6 and J is TRBJ2-5; D remains ambiguous. In germline, CDR1 is SGHDT, CDR2 YYEEEE. V lost 2 bases, J lost 4 bases, and 12 bases lay in between. There are 14 residues in the CDR3. CDR3 loop: CASSFDKATETQYF. CDR3 coding DNA: TGTGCCAGCAGCTTCGACAAAGCTACAGAGACCCAGTACTTC. Combining the CDR3 with reference TRBV5-6 and TRBJ2-5 gives the whole variable domain DAGVTQSPTHLIKTRGQQVTLRCSPKSGHDTVSWYQQALGQGPQFIFQYYEEEERQRGNFPDRFSGHQFPNYSSELNVNALLLGDSALYLCASSFDKATETQYFGPGTRLLVL.

The CDR3 bases are TGTGCCAGCAGTGAGAGGGACAGGCATAGGTCACCCCTCCACTTT. It is translated as CASSERDRHRSPLHF. The chain joins TRBV6-1 to TRBJ1-6, with TRBD1 identical over 8 bases. The germline CDR1 and CDR2 sequences are MNHNS and SASEGT. J lost 10 bases, V lost 3 bases, and 8 bases had no gene match. CDR3 length: 15 amino acids.

This clone was picked up one time. This sequence joins TRBV5-6 and TRBJ2-5, with a possible D match to TRBD1 (5 bases). Trimming took off 4 bases at V and 5 bases at J, with 15 bases between the two ends. The CDR3 has 14 residues. Germline CDR1 and CDR2: SGHDT and YYEEEE. CDR3 DNA sequence: TGTGCCAGCAGCGCCCCGCCGACAGCGGAGACCCAGTACTTC. It translates to CASSAPPTAETQYF.

The CDR3 bases are TGTGCCAGCAGCCAAGGACTAGCGGAGCCGAACATTCAGTACTTC. This codes for CASSQGLAEPNIQYF. The J gene is TRBJ2-4, the V gene TRBV3-1 (or the pseudogene TRBV3-2), with 9 bases matching TRBD2. The CDR3 has 15 residues. Germline V gene data show CDR1 as LGHDT and CDR2 as YNNKEL (reference sequence). V lost 1 base and J lost 7; bases outside the gene matches: 5.

J is TRBJ2-1 and V is TRBV7-8; weak D call: TRBD2 (5 bases). V was cut by 7 bases and J by 0 bases, with 16 bases left in between. CDR3 length: 16 amino acids. CDR1 is SGHVS and CDR2 is FQNEAQ in the germline V gene. CDR3: CASTQSGLSSYNEQFF. In DNA, the CDR3 is TGTGCCAGCACCCAGAGCGGCTTGAGCTCCTACAATGAGCAGTTCTTC.

This chain links TRBV28 with TRBJ2-7, with 7 bases aligning to TRBD2. V shed 2 bases, J shed 3 bases, and the junction held 7 bases outside the gene matches. The CDR3 sequence is 15 residues long. Germline CDR1 reads MDHEN; CDR2 reads SYDVKM. CDR3 region: CASSLLAVGSYEQYF. The CDR3, as DNA: TGTGCCAGCAGTTTACTAGCGGTAGGGAGCTACGAGCAGTACTTC.

The chain recombines TRBV11-2 with TRBJ1-2; D gene unclear. Deletions cut 1 base from V and 5 bases from J, with 5 bases between. Germline lookup yields CDR1 SGHAT and CDR2 FQNNGV. There are 12 residues in the CDR3. CDR3: CASSLGAYGYTF. In DNA form, the CDR3 reads TGTGCCAGCAGCTTAGGCGCGTATGGCTACACCTTC.

Comments on this clone: At one boundary the junction diverges from the germline segment, which might be a read error. The V call is TRBV7-7, the J call TRBJ2-5; 10 bases are shared with TRBD1. CDR3 length: 15 residues. The germline V gene encodes CDR1 SSHAT and CDR2 FNYEAQ (reference sequence). This CDR3 is CASSLDRGRQETQYF. Here the CDR3 DNA reads TGTGCTAGCAGCTTAGACAGGGGGCGGCAAGAGACCCAGTACTTC.

The chain employs TRBV30 and TRBJ2-5, with 8 positions matching TRBD2. CDR3 length: 14 residues. The germline CDR1 and CDR2 sequences are GTSNPN and SVGIG (reference sequence). V trimming: 0 bases; J trimming: 1 base; junction bases outside the gene matches: 1. This chain's CDR3 is CAWSVLAGQETQYF. The CDR3 nucleotides are TGTGCCTGGAGTGTCCTAGCGGGCCAAGAGACCCAGTACTTC. The full variable domain, with the rest looked up from reference TRBV30 and TRBJ2-5, is SQTIHQWPATLVQPVGSPLSLECTVEGTSNPNLYWYRQAAGRGLQLLFYSVGIGQISSEVPQNLSASRPQDRQFILSSKKLLLSDSGFYLCAWSVLAGQETQYFGPGTRLLVL.

The chain has TRBV9 and TRBJ2-1; 11 bases match TRBD2. V lost 0 bases to trimming and J lost 9 bases; unmatched junction nucleotides: 8. Germline CDR1 and CDR2: SGDLS and YYNGEE. The CDR3 contains 16 residues. Written as DNA, the CDR3 is TGTGCCAGCAGCGTAGTAGCGGGAGGGGATCAGGGTGAGCAGTTCTTC. Protein sequence: CASSVVAGGDQGEQFF.

The chain employs TRBV18 and TRBJ2-5, with 10 nucleotides matching TRBD2. This CDR3 spans 16 amino acids. Germline CDR1 and CDR2: KGHSH and LQKENI. V lost 4 bases and J lost 4; bases outside the gene matches: 9. The CDR3 is CASSRGLAAYRETQYF. CDR3 sequence (DNA): TGTGCCAGCTCACGTGGACTAGCGGCTTACCGAGAGACCCAGTACTTC.

This rearrangement joins TRBV6-1 to TRBJ1-6; D not resolved. The CDR3 has 17 residues. The V gene lost 1 base and the J gene lost 0 bases, with 10 bases spanning the gap. Germline V CDR1 and CDR2: MNHNS, SASEGT. The CDR3 region is CASSEGTAGSYNSPLHF. CDR3 coding DNA: TGTGCCAGCAGTGAAGGTACAGCAGGCTCCTATAATTCACCCCTCCACTTT.

This chain connects TRBV29-1 to TRBJ2-7; TRBD2 aligns across 8 bases. The CDR3 covers 11 residues. Looked up from germline, CDR1 is SQVTM and CDR2 is ANQGSEA. V was pared by 8 bases and J by 6 bases, with 6 bases of the junction left unmatched. CDR3 DNA sequence: TGCAGCTCAACGAGCGGGAGCGAGCAGTACTTC. Encoded protein: CSSTSGSEQYF.

This sequence joins TRBV20-1 and TRBJ2-7, with TRBD1 as a possible D gene (7 bases). The CDR3 totals 13 residues. Germline loops: CDR1 DFQATT, CDR2 SNEGSKA (reference sequence). V was shortened by 3 bases and J by 4 bases, with 13 bases between the two germline ends. The CDR3: CSASNRGGYEQYF. CDR3 nucleotides: TGCAGTGCTAGTAACAGGGGAGGTTACGAGCAGTACTTC.

The rearrangement joins TRBV7-2 to TRBJ2-7, with D possibly matching TRBD2 (7 bases). The CDR3 has 14 residues. Germline V gives CDR1 SGHTA, CDR2 FQGNSA. Trimming removed 5 bases at V and 2 bases at J, with 13 bases between. Written as DNA, the CDR3 is TGTGCCAGCAGCGATAGGGGGGGACCCTACGAGCAGTACTTC. Amino acids: CASSDRGGPYEQYF.